Below, 32 T cell receptor beta chains from the same sample are listed, as sequenced in a study of blood T cell repertoires in COVID-19. Measured with immunoSEQ multiplex PCR; TCRdb has only the in-frame clones, and not every one. The sample shows under 150,000 clones, over 65% of them seen only once. The sample consisted of peripheral blood. The receptors originated from an elderly woman with active or convalescent COVID-19.

This clone was recorded only once. V gene TRBV19 combines with J gene TRBJ2-1; TRBD2 aligns across 13 bases. With 2 bases clipped from V and 6 bases from J, the junction kept 4 bases outside the gene matches. Germline assignment: CDR1 LNHDA and CDR2 SQIVND (reference sequence). The CDR3 spans 16 residues. As DNA, the CDR3 is TGTGCCAGTAGTATAACTAGCGGGGGGGATCGCAATGAGCAGTTCTTC. It codes for CASSITSGGDRNEQFF.

This clone was detected a few times. The V gene is TRBV12-3 or TRBV12-4, the J gene TRBJ1-6; D may be TRBD1 (6 bases). CDR3 length: 13 residues. Trimming cost V 9 bases and J 7 bases, with 13 bases left between them. CDR3 coding DNA: TGTGCCAGTAAACAGGGACGCAATTCACCCCTCCACTTT. Translated: CASKQGRNSPLHF.

DNA of the CDR3: TGTGCCTGGCAGACAGGGCCTAACGAGCAGTACTTC. It translates to CAWQTGPNEQYF. J is TRBJ2-7 and V is TRBV30; TRBD1 matches at 7 bases. V trimming: 5 bases; J trimming: 5 bases; junction bases outside the gene matches: 6. The germline V gene has CDR1 GTSNPN and CDR2 SVGIG (reference sequence). CDR3 length: 12 amino acids. The entire variable domain, with the rest obtained from reference TRBV30 and TRBJ2-7, is as follows: SQTIHQWPATLVQPVGSPLSLECTVEGTSNPNLYWYRQAAGRGLQLLFYSVGIGQISSEVPQNLSASRPQDRQFILSSKKLLLSDSGFYLCAWQTGPNEQYFGPGTRLTVT.

The chain joins TRBV28 to TRBJ2-2, with 10 bases identical to TRBD1. The length of the CDR3 is 15 residues. CDR1 MDHEN and CDR2 SYDVKM come from the germline V gene. Trimming removed 8 bases from V and 5 bases from J; junction bases left unmatched: 8. The CDR3 region has the DNA TGTGCCAGCCTGACAGGGGGCGCTTTGACCGGGGAGCTGTTTTTT. Its translation is CASLTGGALTGELFF.

This chain connects TRBV15 to TRBJ2-3; 9 positions agree with TRBD2. V gave up 0 bases and J gave up 7 bases; unmatched junction bases: 8. CDR3 length: 16 residues. The germline V gene encodes CDR1 LNHNV and CDR2 YYDKDF (reference sequence). CDR3 protein: CATSRDGASGVNTQYF. The CDR3 DNA is TGTGCCACCAGCAGAGATGGGGCTAGCGGGGTAAATACGCAGTATTTT.

The chain joins TRBV10-1 to TRBJ2-7; no clear D gene. This CDR3 has 14 amino acids. Trimming left V 0 bases short and J 1 base short, with 7 bases between. Germline lookup yields CDR1 WNHNN and CDR2 SYGVQD (reference sequence). CDR3 sequence reads: CASSESVYSYEQYF. The CDR3 nucleotides read TGCGCCAGCAGTGAGTCCGTGTATTCCTACGAGCAGTACTTC.

The J gene is TRBJ1-2, the V gene TRBV6-1; D is ambiguous. V lost 2 bases and J 0 bases, leaving 10 bases between the germline ends. Germline V gene lookup returns CDR1 MNHNS and CDR2 SASEGT. This CDR3 spans 15 amino acids. CDR3 sequence reads: CASSESWAANYGYTF. The CDR3 bases are TGTGCCAGCAGTGAATCTTGGGCAGCTAACTATGGCTACACCTTC.

The chain couples TRBV25-1 to TRBJ1-1, with 10 positions matching TRBD1. Trimming cost V 4 bases and J 1 base; bases outside gene matches: 3. This CDR3 is built from 15 residues. Germline V gene lookup returns CDR1 MGHDK and CDR2 SYGVNS. CDR3 DNA sequence: TGTGCCAGCAGTGGGACAGGGGGGTCGAACACTGAAGCTTTCTTT. Protein product: CASSGTGGSNTEAFF.

This chain links TRBV5-8 with TRBJ2-6; unclear D gene. This CDR3 spans 17 amino acids. Germline V gene lookup returns CDR1 SGHTS and CDR2 YDEGEE. Trimming stripped 4 bases from V and 0 bases from J, with 14 bases between. CDR3 bases: TGTGCCAGCAGCCTCGACTTAAGAAGCTCTGGGGCCAACGTCCTGACTTTC. Its protein is CASSLDLRSSGANVLTF.

This clone was detected a few times. CDR3: CASSLGTGYSNEQFF. For the CDR3, the DNA is TGTGCCAGCAGCTTGGGGACAGGGTACTCCAATGAGCAGTTCTTC. V usage is TRBV5-4 and J usage is TRBJ2-1; TRBD1 agrees at 8 bases. Germline loops: CDR1 SGHNT, CDR2 YYREEE (reference sequence). J gave up 6 bases and V 0 bases, and 5 bases lay outside the gene matches. The CDR3 is made up of 15 amino acids.

This clone appeared once. Other nucleotide sequences in the sample specify the same CDR3. This chain joins TRBV6-5 and TRBJ1-3; 9 nucleotides agree with TRBD1. V dropped 6 bases and J dropped 2; count of bases not matched to a gene: 5. The CDR3 has 15 residues. The V gene's germline CDR1 is MNHEY and CDR2 SVGAGI. CDR3 DNA: TGTGCCAGCAGCTCAACAGGGGGCGCTGGAAACACCATATATTTT. Residues: CASSSTGGAGNTIYF.

This clone was counted a few times. The chain combines TRBV2 with TRBJ1-5; TRBD1 aligns across 7 bases. CDR3 length equals 14 residues. The J segment lost 1 base and the V segment lost 6 bases, leaving 3 bases of the junction unmatched. Germline CDR1 reads SNHLY; CDR2 reads FYNNEI. DNA for the CDR3: TGTGCCAGCAGCCCGGACAGGAGCAATCAGCCCCAGCATTTT. Translated, it gives CASSPDRSNQPQHF.

This sequence joins TRBV30 and TRBJ1-2; a weak D match, TRBD1 (6 bases). Trimming pared 3 bases from V and 7 bases from J, leaving 21 bases between. CDR3 length equals 15 residues. Germline CDR1 is GTSNPN and CDR2 is SVGIG (reference sequence). CDR3 protein: CAWSLGAINRVGYTF. The CDR3 nucleotides are TGTGCCTGGAGCTTGGGGGCGATAAACAGGGTTGGCTACACCTTC.

This clone was seen only once. The gene calls are TRBV7-8 and TRBJ2-5; no clear D gene. CDR1 is SGHVS, CDR2 FQNEAQ, per germline. V gave up 2 bases and J gave up 5 bases, with 12 bases separating them. The CDR3 has 14 residues. In DNA form, the CDR3 reads TGTGCCAGCAGCTTACCAGGAACTGGGGAGACCCAGTACTTC. This translates into CASSLPGTGETQYF.

The chain recombines TRBV7-2 with TRBJ2-3; D is perhaps TRBD1 (6 bases). The CDR3 spans 14 residues. CDR1 and CDR2 (germline): SGHTA, FQGNSA. The germline V and J ends were trimmed by 2 bases and 0 bases, with 6 bases remaining between them. The CDR3 reads CASSLRGSTDTQYF. In DNA form, the CDR3 reads TGTGCCAGCAGCTTAAGGGGGAGCACAGATACGCAGTATTTT.

The chain is built from TRBV5-4 and TRBJ2-7, with D hard to call. The CDR3 contains 11 residues. The germline V gene has CDR1 SGHNT and CDR2 YYREEE (reference sequence). V lost 5 bases, J lost 4 bases, and 7 bases lay in between. The CDR3 bases are TGTGCCAGCAGTTCCCCTTACGAGCAGTACTTC. This codes for CASSSPYEQYF.

The chain recombines TRBV29-1 with TRBJ2-1, with 9 bases matching TRBD2. This CDR3 contains 14 residues. The germline V gene encodes CDR1 SQVTM and CDR2 ANQGSEA. The J segment lost 6 bases and the V segment lost 3 bases, leaving 6 bases of the junction unmatched. In nucleotides, the CDR3 is TGCAGCGTTGACTTGCGGGGGGGTTCCAATGAGCAGTTCTTC. Its protein is CSVDLRGGSNEQFF.

The chain couples TRBV9 to TRBJ1-3, with D unresolved. The V end was cut by 0 bases, the J end by 3 bases, with 10 bases between. The germline CDR1 and CDR2 sequences are SGDLS and YYNGEE. The CDR3 length is 15 residues. As DNA, the CDR3 is TGTGCCAGCAGCGTAGGAGGTTTCGGTGGAAACACCATATATTTT. It encodes CASSVGGFGGNTIYF.

The chain has TRBV28 and TRBJ2-7; 7 nucleotides align to TRBD1. With V trimmed by 9 bases and J by 2 bases, 19 bases remained unmatched. This CDR3 spans 17 amino acids. Germline CDR1 and CDR2: MDHEN and SYDVKM. CDR3 coding DNA: TGTGCCAGTCCTCCTCGTCCAGGGGACAGACTAACCTACGAGCAGTACTTC. Its protein product is CASPPRPGDRLTYEQYF.

This rearrangement joins TRBV5-1 to TRBJ1-1; TRBD1 agrees at 11 bases. The trim removed 4 bases at V and 7 bases at J, leaving 6 bases unmatched. The CDR3 sequence is 14 residues long. Germline values: CDR1 SGHRS, CDR2 YFSETQ. The CDR3 DNA reads TGCGCCAGCAGCAAAGGACAGGGGGCGGTTGAAGCTTTCTTT. It is translated as CASSKGQGAVEAFF.

The chain links TRBV29-1 to TRBJ2-5; 13 positions agree with TRBD2. In germline, CDR1 is SQVTM, CDR2 ANQGSEA. The V and J ends lost 6 bases and 5 bases, in that order; junction bases with no gene match: 9. This CDR3 contains 15 residues. Here the CDR3 DNA reads TGCAGCGTGGCAGGACTAGCGGGGGCCCGGGAGACCCAGTACTTC. This translates into CSVAGLAGARETQYF.

V is TRBV6-1 and J is TRBJ2-7, with 9 bases fitting TRBD1. CDR1 is MNHNS, CDR2 SASEGT, per germline. The CDR3 loop spans 14 amino acids. Unmatched junction bases numbered 6, after V lost 5 bases and J lost 4 bases. In DNA, the CDR3 is TGTGCCAGCAGTATCGGACAGGGGAGATACGAGCAGTACTTC. It codes for CASSIGQGRYEQYF.

This chain uses TRBV9 with TRBJ2-6, with TRBD1 identical over 8 bases. CDR3 length: 18 residues. Germline V lookup: CDR1 SGDLS, CDR2 YYNGEE. After removal of 3 bases from V and 1 base from J, the junction contained 9 bases not matched to a gene. The CDR3 sequence: CASSDPTGAPSGANVLTF. The CDR3, as DNA: TGTGCCAGCAGCGACCCGACAGGGGCGCCTTCTGGGGCCAACGTCCTGACTTTC.

This rearrangement joins TRBV2 to TRBJ1-5; 10 nucleotides agree with TRBD1. The junction had 1 base not matched to a gene; V was cut back by 7 bases and J by 4 bases. Germline assignment: CDR1 SNHLY and CDR2 FYNNEI. The CDR3 is 13 residues long. CDR3 in DNA: TGTGCCAGCACGGGACAGGGGAATCAGCCCCAGCATTTT. Its protein is CASTGQGNQPQHF.

CDR3 nucleotides: TGTGCCAGCAGGTTCGGACTAGCGGGGGAGAATGAGCAGTTCTTC. Protein: CASRFGLAGENEQFF. J is TRBJ2-1 and V is TRBV7-3; 13 nucleotides match TRBD2. The V gene's germline CDR1 is SGHTA and CDR2 FQGTGA. This CDR3 has 15 residues. Trimming removed 6 bases from V and 7 bases from J; junction bases left unmatched: 6.

The chain is built from TRBV3-1 (or the pseudogene TRBV3-2) and TRBJ1-5, with unresolved D. Germline assignment: CDR1 LGHDT and CDR2 YNNKEL (reference sequence). This CDR3 spans 14 amino acids. Between the trimmed V and J ends, which lost 0 bases and 7 bases, there was a span of 10 bases. The CDR3 region is CASSQDRGGQPQHF. The DNA for the CDR3 is TGTGCCAGCAGCCAAGATCGCGGTGGACAGCCCCAGCATTTT.

This rearrangement joins TRBV7-9 to TRBJ2-5, with D perhaps matching TRBD1 (7 bases). Per germline, CDR1 SEHNR and CDR2 FQNEAQ (reference sequence). V lost 5 bases to trimming and J lost 1 base, with 11 bases between them. The CDR3 length is 14 residues. CDR3 DNA: TGTGCCAGCAGCGCGGGGACAGCCCAAGAGACCCAGTACTTC. The encoded protein is CASSAGTAQETQYF.

The rearrangement joins TRBV7-2 to TRBJ2-7, with TRBD1 matching 7 bases. Germline CDR1 is SGHTA and CDR2 is FQGNSA. V lost 1 base and J lost 1; bases outside the gene matches: 7. The CDR3 has 16 residues. CDR3 protein: CASSLVRTGGSYEQYF. The CDR3 bases are TGTGCCAGCAGCTTAGTACGGACAGGCGGTTCCTACGAGCAGTACTTC.

The chain couples TRBV12-3 or TRBV12-4 to TRBJ2-7; D may be TRBD1 (6 bases). V was shortened by 3 bases and J by 6 bases, with 12 bases between the two germline ends. CDR3 size: 13 residues. CDR3 bases: TGTGCCAGCAGTTTTCGACAGGCGGGCGAGCAGTACTTC. The encoded protein is CASSFRQAGEQYF.

J is TRBJ1-2 and V is TRBV28; TRBD1 matches 12 bases. The CDR3 consists of 15 residues. The V gene's germline CDR1 is MDHEN and CDR2 SYDVKM. Trimming removed 10 bases from V and 3 bases from J; junction bases left unmatched: 9. CDR3 residues: CATASGTGGYYGYTF. DNA of the CDR3: TGTGCCACCGCCTCCGGGACAGGGGGCTACTATGGCTACACCTTC.

This chain links TRBV19 with TRBJ1-3, with TRBD1 identical over 9 bases. Germline V lookup: CDR1 LNHDA, CDR2 SQIVND (reference sequence). J gave up 3 bases and V 5 bases, and 8 bases lay outside the gene matches. This CDR3 region has 16 residues. As DNA, the CDR3 is TGTGCCAGTAGTTCAGAACAGGGGGCGGATGGAAACACCATATATTTT. Translation: CASSSEQGADGNTIYF.

This rearrangement joins TRBV2 to TRBJ1-2; no firm D call. Looked up from germline, CDR1 is SNHLY and CDR2 is FYNNEI. CDR3 length: 14 amino acids. V lost 1 base and J lost 0, with 6 bases in between. CDR3 amino acids: CASSEDAANYGYTF. The CDR3, as DNA: TGTGCCAGCAGTGAAGACGCAGCTAACTATGGCTACACCTTC.